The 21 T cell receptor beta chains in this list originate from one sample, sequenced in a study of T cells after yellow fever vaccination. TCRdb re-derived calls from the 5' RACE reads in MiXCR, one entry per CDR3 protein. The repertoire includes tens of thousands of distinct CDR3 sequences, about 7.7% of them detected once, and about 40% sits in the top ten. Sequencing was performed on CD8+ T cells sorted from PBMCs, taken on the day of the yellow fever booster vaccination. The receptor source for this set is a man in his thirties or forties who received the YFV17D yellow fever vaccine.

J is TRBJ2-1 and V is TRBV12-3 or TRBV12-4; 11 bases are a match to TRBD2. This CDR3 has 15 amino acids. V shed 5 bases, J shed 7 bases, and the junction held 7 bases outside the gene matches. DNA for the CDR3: TGTGCCAGCAGTGACATTAGCGGGAGGGATAATGAGCAGTTCTTC. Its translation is CASSDISGRDNEQFF.

The CDR3 DNA sequence: TGCGCCAGCAGGGGAGGTGAGGATAGCAATCAGCCCCAGCATTTT. It translates to CASRGGEDSNQPQHF. The gene calls are TRBV5-1 and TRBJ1-5, with no clear D. The CDR3 has 15 amino acids. The germline V gene encodes CDR1 SGHRS and CDR2 YFSETQ. V was cut by 5 bases and J by 0 bases, with 12 bases left in between.

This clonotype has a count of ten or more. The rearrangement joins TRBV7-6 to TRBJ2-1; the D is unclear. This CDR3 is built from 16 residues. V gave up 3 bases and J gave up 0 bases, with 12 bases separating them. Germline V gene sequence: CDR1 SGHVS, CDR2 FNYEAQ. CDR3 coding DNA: TGTGCCAGCAGCTTCAGCGTAGCCGTCTCCTACAATGAGCAGTTCTTC. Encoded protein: CASSFSVAVSYNEQFF.

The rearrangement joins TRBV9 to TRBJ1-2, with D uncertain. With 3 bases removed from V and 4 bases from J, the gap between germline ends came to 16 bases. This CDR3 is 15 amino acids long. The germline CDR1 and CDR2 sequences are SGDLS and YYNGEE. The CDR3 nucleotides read TGTGCCAGCAGCGAGGTAGTAGGGTCGGGCTATGGCTACACCTTC. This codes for CASSEVVGSGYGYTF.

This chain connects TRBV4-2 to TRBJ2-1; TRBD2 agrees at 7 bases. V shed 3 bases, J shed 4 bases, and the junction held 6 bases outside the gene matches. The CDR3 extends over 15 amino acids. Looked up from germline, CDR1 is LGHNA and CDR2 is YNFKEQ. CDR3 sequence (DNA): TGTGCCAGCAGCCATCGCCGGGAGGCATACAATGAGCAGTTCTTC. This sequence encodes CASSHRREAYNEQFF.

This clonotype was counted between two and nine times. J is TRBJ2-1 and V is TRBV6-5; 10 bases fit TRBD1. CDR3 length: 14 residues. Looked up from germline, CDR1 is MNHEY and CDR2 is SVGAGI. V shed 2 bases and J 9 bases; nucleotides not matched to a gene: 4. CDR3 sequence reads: CASSYGTGVGEQFF. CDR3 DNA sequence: TGTGCCAGCAGTTACGGGACAGGGGTTGGTGAGCAGTTCTTC.

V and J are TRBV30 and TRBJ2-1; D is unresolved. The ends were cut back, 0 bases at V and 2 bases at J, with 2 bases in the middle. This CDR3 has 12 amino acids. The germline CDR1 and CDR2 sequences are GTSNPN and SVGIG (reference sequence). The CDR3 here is CAWSVAYNEQFF. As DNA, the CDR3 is TGTGCCTGGAGTGTTGCCTACAATGAGCAGTTCTTC.

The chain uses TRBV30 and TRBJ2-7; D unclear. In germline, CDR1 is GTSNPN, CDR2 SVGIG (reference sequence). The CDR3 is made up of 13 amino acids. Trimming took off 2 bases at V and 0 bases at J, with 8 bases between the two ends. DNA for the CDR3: TGTGCCTGGAGTTTAGGCAGCTCCTACGAGCAGTACTTC. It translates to CAWSLGSSYEQYF. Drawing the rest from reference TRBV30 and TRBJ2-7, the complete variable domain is SQTIHQWPATLVQPVGSPLSLECTVEGTSNPNLYWYRQAAGRGLQLLFYSVGIGQISSEVPQNLSASRPQDRQFILSSKKLLLSDSGFYLCAWSLGSSYEQYFGPGTRLTVT.

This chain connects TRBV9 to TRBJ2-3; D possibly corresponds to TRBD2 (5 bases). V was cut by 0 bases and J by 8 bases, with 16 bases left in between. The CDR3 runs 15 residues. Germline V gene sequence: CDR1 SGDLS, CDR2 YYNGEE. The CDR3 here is CASSVGSGPPRTQYF. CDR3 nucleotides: TGTGCCAGCAGCGTAGGAAGCGGACCTCCCCGTACGCAGTATTTT.

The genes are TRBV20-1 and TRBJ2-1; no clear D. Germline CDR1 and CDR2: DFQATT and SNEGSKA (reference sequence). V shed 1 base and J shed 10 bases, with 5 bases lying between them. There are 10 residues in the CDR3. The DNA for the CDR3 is TGCAGTGCTAGAGGGGGAGAGCAGTTCTTC. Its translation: CSARGGEQFF.

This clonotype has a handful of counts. The CDR3 DNA reads TGTGCCAGCAGTTACACGGGAGGGGAGTACAATGAGCAGTTCTTC. It specifies CASSYTGGEYNEQFF. This chain connects TRBV6-5 to TRBJ2-1, with 8 bases lining up with TRBD2. The CDR3 has 15 residues. Germline CDR1 and CDR2: MNHEY and SVGAGI. V lost 2 bases and J lost 4; bases outside the gene matches: 4.

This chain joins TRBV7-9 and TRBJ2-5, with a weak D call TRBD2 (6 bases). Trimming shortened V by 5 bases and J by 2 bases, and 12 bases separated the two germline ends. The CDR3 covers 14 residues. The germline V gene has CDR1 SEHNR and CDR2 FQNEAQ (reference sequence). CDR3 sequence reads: CASSLDGRQETQYF. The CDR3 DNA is TGTGCCAGCAGCCTAGATGGGAGGCAAGAGACCCAGTACTTC.

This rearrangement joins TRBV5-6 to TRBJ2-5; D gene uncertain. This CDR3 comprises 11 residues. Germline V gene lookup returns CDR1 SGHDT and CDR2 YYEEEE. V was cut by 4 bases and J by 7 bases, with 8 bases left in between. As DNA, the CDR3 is TGTGCCAGCAGCCGAATGGGGACCCAGTACTTC. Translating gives CASSRMGTQYF.

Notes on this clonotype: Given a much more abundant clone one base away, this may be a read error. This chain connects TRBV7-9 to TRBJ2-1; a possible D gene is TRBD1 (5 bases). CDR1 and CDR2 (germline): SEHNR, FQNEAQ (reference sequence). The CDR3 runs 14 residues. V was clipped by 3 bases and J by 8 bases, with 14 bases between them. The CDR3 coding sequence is TGTGCCAGCAGCTTGGGGCCCGGCGTCGATGAGCAGTTCTTC. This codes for CASSLGPGVDEQFF.

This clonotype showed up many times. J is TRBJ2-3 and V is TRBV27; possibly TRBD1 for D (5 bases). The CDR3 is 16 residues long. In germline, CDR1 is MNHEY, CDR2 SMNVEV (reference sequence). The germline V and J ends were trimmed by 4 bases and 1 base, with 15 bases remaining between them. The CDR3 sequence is CASSYSPGSGTDTQYF. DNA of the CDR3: TGTGCCAGCAGTTATTCCCCAGGGTCGGGCACAGATACGCAGTATTTT.

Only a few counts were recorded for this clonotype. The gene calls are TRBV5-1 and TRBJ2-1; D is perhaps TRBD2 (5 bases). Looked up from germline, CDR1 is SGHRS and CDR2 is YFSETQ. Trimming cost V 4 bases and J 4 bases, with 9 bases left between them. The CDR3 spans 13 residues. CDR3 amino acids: CASSTGRYNEQFF. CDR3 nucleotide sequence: TGCGCCAGCAGCACGGGAAGATACAATGAGCAGTTCTTC.

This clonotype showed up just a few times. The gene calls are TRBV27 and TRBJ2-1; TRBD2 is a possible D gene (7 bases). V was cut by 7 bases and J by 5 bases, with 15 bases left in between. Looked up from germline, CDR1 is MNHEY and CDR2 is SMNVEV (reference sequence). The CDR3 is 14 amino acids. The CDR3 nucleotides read TGTGCCAGCAAGGGGGGGACAATCAACAATGAGCAGTTCTTC. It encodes CASKGGTINNEQFF.

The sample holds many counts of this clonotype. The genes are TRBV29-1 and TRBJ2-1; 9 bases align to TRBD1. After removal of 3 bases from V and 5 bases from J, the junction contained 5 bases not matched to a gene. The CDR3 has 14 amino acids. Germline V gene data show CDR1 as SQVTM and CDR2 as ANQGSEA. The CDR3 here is CSVDDRGKNNEQFF. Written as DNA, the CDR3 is TGCAGCGTTGATGACAGGGGGAAGAACAATGAGCAGTTCTTC.

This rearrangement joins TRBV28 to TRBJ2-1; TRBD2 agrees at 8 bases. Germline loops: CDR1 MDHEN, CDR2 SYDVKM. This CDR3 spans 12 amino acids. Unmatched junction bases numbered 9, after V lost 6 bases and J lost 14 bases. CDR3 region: CASSEGLVGKFF. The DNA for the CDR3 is TGTGCCAGCAGCGAGGGACTAGTAGGCAAGTTCTTC.

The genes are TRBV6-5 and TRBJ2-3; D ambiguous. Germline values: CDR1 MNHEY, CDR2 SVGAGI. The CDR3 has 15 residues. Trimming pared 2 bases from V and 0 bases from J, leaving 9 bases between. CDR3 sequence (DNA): TGTGCCAGCAGTTACGGAACTTCGAGCACAGATACGCAGTATTTT. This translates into CASSYGTSSTDTQYF.

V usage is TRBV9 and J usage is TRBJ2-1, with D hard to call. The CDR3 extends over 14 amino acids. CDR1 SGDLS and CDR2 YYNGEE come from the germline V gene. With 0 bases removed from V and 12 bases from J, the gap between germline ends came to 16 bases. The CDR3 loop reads CASSVGALSEWQFF. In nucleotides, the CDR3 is TGTGCCAGCAGCGTAGGAGCGTTGAGCGAGTGGCAGTTCTTC. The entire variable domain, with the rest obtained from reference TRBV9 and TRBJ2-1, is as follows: DSGVTQTPKHLITATGQRVTLRCSPRSGDLSVYWYQQSLDQGLQFLIQYYNGEERAKGNILERFSAQQFPDLHSELNLSSLELGDSALYFCASSVGALSEWQFFGPGTRLTVL.